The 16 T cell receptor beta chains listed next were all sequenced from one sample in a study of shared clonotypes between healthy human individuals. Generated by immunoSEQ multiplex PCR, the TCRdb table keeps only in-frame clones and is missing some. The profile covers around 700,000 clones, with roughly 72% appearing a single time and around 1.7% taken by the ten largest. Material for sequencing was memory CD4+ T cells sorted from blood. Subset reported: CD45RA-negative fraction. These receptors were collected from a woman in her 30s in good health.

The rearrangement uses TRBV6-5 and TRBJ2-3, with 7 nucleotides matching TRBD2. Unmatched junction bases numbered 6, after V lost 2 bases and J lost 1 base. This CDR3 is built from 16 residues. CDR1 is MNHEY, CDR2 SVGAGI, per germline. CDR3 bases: TGTGCCAGCAGTTACCTAGGGCTAGCGGGCACAGATACGCAGTATTTT. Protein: CASSYLGLAGTDTQYF.

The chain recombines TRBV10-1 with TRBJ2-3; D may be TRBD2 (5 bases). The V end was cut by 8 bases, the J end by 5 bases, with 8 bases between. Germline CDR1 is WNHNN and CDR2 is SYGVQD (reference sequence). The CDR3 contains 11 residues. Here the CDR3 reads CASGSGDTQYF. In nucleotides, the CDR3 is TGCGCCAGCGGGAGTGGAGATACGCAGTATTTT.

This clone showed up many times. CDR3 DNA sequence: TGCGCCAGCAGCCAAGTACCGGGACAGGGCACAGATACGCAGTATTTT. The encoded protein is CASSQVPGQGTDTQYF. The chain employs TRBV4-1 and TRBJ2-3; 8 bases are a match to TRBD1. Germline-derived CDR1 and CDR2 are MGHRA and YSYEKL. After removal of 1 base from V and 1 base from J, the junction contained 4 bases not matched to a gene. The CDR3 is 16 residues long.

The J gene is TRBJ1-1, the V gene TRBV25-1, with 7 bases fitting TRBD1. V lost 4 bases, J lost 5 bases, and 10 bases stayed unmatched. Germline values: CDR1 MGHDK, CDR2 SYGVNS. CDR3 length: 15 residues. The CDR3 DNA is TGTGCCAGCAGTGTAGAGGGGGCTATGGGGACTGAAGCTTTCTTT. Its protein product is CASSVEGAMGTEAFF.

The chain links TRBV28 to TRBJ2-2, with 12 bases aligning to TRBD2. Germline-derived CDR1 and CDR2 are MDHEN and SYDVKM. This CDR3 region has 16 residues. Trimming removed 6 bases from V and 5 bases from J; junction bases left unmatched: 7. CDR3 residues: CASRRTSGAGTGELFF. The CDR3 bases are TGTGCCAGCAGGCGGACTAGCGGGGCAGGGACCGGGGAGCTGTTTTTT.

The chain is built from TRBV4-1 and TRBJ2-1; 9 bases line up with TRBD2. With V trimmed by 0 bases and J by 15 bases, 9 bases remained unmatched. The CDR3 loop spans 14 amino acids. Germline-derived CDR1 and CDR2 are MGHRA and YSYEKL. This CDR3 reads CASSQDSGRRASFF. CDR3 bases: TGCGCCAGCAGCCAAGATAGCGGGAGACGAGCGTCGTTCTTC.

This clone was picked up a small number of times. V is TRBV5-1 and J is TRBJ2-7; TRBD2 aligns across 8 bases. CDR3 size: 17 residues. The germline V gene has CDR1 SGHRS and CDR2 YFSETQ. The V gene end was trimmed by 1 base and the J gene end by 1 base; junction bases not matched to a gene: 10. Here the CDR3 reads CASSLRSLAEGSYEQYF. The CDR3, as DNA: TGCGCCAGCAGCTTGAGGTCACTAGCGGAGGGGTCCTACGAGCAGTACTTC.

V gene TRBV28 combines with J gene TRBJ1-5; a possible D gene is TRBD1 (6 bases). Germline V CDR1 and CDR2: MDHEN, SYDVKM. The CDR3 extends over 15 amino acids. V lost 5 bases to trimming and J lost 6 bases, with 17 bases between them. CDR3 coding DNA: TGTGCCAGCAGTCTAGCCTTGGGGGCACGTCAGCCCCAGCATTTT. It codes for CASSLALGARQPQHF.

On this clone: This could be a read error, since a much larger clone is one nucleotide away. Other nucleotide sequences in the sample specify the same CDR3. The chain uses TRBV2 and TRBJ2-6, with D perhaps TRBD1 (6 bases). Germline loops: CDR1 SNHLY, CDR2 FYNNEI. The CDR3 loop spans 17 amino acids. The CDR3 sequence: CASKPDRLNSGANVLTF. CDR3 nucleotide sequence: TGTGCCAGCAAACCGGACAGATTGAATTCTGGGGCCAATGTCCTGACTTTC.

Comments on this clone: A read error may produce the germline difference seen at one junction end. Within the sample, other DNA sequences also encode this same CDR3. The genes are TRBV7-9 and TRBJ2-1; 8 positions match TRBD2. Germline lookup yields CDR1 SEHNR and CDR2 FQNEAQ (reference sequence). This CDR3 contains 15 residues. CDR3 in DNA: TGTGCCAGCAGCCTAGCGGGTAGCTCCTACAATGAGCAGTTCTTC. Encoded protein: CASSLAGSSYNEQFF. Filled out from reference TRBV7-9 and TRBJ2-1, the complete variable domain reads DTGVSQNPRHKITKRGQNVTFRCDPISEHNRLYWYRQTLGQGPEFLTYFQNEAQLEKSRLLSDRFSAERPKGSFSTLEIQRTEQGDSAMYLCASSLAGSSYNEQFFGPGTRLTVL.

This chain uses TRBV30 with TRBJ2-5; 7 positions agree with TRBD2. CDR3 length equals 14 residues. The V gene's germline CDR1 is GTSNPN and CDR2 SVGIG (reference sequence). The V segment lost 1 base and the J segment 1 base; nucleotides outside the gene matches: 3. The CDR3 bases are TGTGCCTGGAGTGCCCTAGCGGTCCAAGAGACCCAGTACTTC. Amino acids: CAWSALAVQETQYF.

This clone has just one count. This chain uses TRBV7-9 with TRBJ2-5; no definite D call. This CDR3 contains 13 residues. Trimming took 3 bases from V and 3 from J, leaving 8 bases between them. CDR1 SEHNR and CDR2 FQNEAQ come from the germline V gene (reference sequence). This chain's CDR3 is CASSFLGKETQYF. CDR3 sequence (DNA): TGTGCCAGCAGCTTTCTAGGGAAAGAGACCCAGTACTTC.

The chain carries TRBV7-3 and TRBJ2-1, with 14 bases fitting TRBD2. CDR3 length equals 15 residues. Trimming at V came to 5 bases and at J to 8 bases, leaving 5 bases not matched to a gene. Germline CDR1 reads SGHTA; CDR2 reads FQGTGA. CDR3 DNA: TGTGCCAGCAGCCCCGGGACTAGCGGGAGTTATGAGCAGTTCTTC. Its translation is CASSPGTSGSYEQFF.

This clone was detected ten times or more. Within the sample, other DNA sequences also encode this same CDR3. CDR3 coding DNA: TGCAGCGTCTCCTGGGACACTGAAGCTTTCTTT. Residues: CSVSWDTEAFF. J is TRBJ1-1 and V is TRBV29-1; no firm D call. Germline CDR1 and CDR2: SQVTM and ANQGSEA. Trimming removed 6 bases from V and 3 bases from J, with 8 bases in between. The CDR3 sequence is 11 residues long.

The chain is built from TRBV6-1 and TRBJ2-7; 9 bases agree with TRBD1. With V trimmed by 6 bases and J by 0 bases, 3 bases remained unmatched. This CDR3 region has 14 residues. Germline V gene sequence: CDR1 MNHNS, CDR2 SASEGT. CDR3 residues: CASRRQGDSYEQYF. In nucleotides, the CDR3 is TGTGCCAGCAGAAGACAGGGGGACTCCTACGAGCAGTACTTC.

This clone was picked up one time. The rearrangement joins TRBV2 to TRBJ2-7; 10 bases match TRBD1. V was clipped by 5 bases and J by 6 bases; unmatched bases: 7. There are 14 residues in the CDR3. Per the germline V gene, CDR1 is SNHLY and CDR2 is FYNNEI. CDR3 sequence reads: CASSFETGGSEQYF. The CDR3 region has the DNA TGTGCCAGCAGTTTTGAGACAGGGGGCTCCGAGCAGTACTTC.